Each of the 18 T cell receptor beta chains below was sequenced from the same sample in a study of cytomegalovirus exposure and HLA in healthy donors. A multiplex PCR was run with 60 Vbeta primers and 13 Jbeta primers. TCRdb keeps only in-frame clones here, not all; method: immunoSEQ multiplex PCR. Seen here are around 67,000 clones, roughly four fifths observed once, and the top ten hold almost 7.5%. Input material: PBMCs. These receptors were obtained from a woman aged 30 to 39 in good health and CMV-seropositive.

V gene TRBV6-1 combines with J gene TRBJ2-5; 8 nucleotides line up with TRBD1. The V and J ends lost 7 bases and 5 bases, in that order; junction bases with no gene match: 12. The CDR3 is made up of 15 amino acids. Per the germline V gene, CDR1 is MNHNS and CDR2 is SASEGT. The CDR3, as DNA: TGTGCCAGCACCTTGGAGGCAGGGGGCTTGGAGACCCAGTACTTC. Its protein product is CASTLEAGGLETQYF.

V usage is TRBV28 and J usage is TRBJ1-1; possible D gene TRBD1, 6 bases. Germline values: CDR1 MDHEN, CDR2 SYDVKM. With 5 bases removed from V and 4 bases from J, the gap between germline ends came to 20 bases. This CDR3 region has 16 residues. The CDR3 coding sequence is TGTGCCAGCAGTGGGATATTGACAGGAGAGTTCACTGAAGCTTTCTTT. Residues: CASSGILTGEFTEAFF.

The chain is built from TRBV27 and TRBJ2-1, with 12 bases lining up with TRBD1. This CDR3 comprises 16 residues. Germline V lookup: CDR1 MNHEY, CDR2 SMNVEV (reference sequence). V lost 7 bases to trimming and J lost 8 bases; unmatched junction nucleotides: 12. CDR3 sequence reads: CASTYKGTGGGYEQFF. In nucleotides, the CDR3 is TGTGCCAGCACTTACAAAGGGACAGGGGGCGGGTATGAGCAGTTCTTC.

The V call is TRBV4-2, the J call TRBJ2-7; a weak D match, TRBD2 (5 bases). The ends were cut back, 0 bases at V and 4 bases at J, with 22 bases in the middle. The CDR3 covers 18 residues. The germline gives CDR1 LGHNA, CDR2 YNFKEQ. The CDR3 bases are TGTGCCAGCAGCCAAGAATCCCGGACTGAGAGGGCCGGTTACGAGCAGTACTTC. It is translated as CASSQESRTERAGYEQYF.

The genes are TRBV11-1 and TRBJ2-7; D is perhaps TRBD2 (7 bases). From germline, CDR1 is SGHAT and CDR2 FQDESV (reference sequence). V lost 4 bases and J 6 bases, leaving 22 bases between the germline ends. CDR3 length: 16 residues. Here the CDR3 reads CASSYGAGARPSEQYF. CDR3 nucleotides: TGTGCCAGCAGCTATGGGGCGGGGGCGCGTCCCTCCGAGCAGTACTTC.

J is TRBJ2-3 and V is TRBV11-2; D is perhaps TRBD2 (6 bases). Per the germline V gene, CDR1 is SGHAT and CDR2 is FQNNGV. V lost 8 bases and J 1 base, leaving 13 bases between the germline ends. This CDR3 spans 14 amino acids. This CDR3 reads CASGREYGTDTQYF. CDR3 sequence (DNA): TGTGCCAGCGGTCGGGAGTACGGCACAGATACGCAGTATTTT.

Within the sample, this clone is medium-sized. CDR3 loop: CASSLGPGGSYEQYF. The CDR3 DNA sequence: TGTGCCAGCAGCTTAGGTCCTGGGGGGTCCTACGAGCAGTACTTC. The rearrangement links TRBV7-2 to TRBJ2-7; tentatively, D is TRBD2 (6 bases). Germline V CDR1 and CDR2: SGHTA, FQGNSA. CDR3 length: 15 amino acids. V dropped 1 base and J dropped 1 base, with 11 bases sitting between them.

This clone was recorded only once. This chain joins TRBV5-6 and TRBJ1-2; 7 nucleotides align to TRBD1. There are 15 residues in the CDR3. The V gene's germline CDR1 is SGHDT and CDR2 YYEEEE. V gave up 0 bases and J gave up 4 bases; unmatched junction bases: 6. The CDR3 nucleotides read TGTGCCAGCAGCTTGGTCAACAGGGGTGGCTATGGCTACACCTTC. This encodes CASSLVNRGGYGYTF.

This clone came up a few times. CDR3 DNA: TGTGCCAGCAGTTACTCTTCCAACAGGCTCGGCTCACCCCTCCACTTT. Its protein product is CASSYSSNRLGSPLHF. The chain recombines TRBV6-5 with TRBJ1-6; tentative D call: TRBD1 (5 bases). There are 16 residues in the CDR3. The V gene lost 0 bases and the J gene lost 10 bases, with 16 bases spanning the gap. CDR1 is MNHEY, CDR2 SVGAGI, per germline.

V is TRBV14 and J is TRBJ2-1, with a weak D call TRBD2 (5 bases). Trimming removed 1 base at V and 3 bases at J, with 10 bases between. Germline V lookup: CDR1 SGHDN, CDR2 FVKESK. The CDR3 loop spans 15 amino acids. CDR3: CASSQGGEFYNEQFF. The CDR3 coding sequence is TGTGCCAGCAGCCAAGGGGGAGAGTTCTACAATGAGCAGTTCTTC. The variable domain in full, completed from reference TRBV14 and TRBJ2-1, reads EAGVTQFPSHSVIEKGQTVTLRCDPISGHDNLYWYRRVMGKEIKFLLHFVKESKQDESGMPNNRFLAERTGGTYSTLKVQPAELEDSGVYFCASSQGGEFYNEQFFGPGTRLTVL.

V is TRBV10-2 and J is TRBJ2-7, with D tentatively TRBD2 (5 bases). Per the germline V gene, CDR1 is WSHSY and CDR2 is SAAADI. Between the trimmed V and J ends, which lost 5 bases and 0 bases, there was a span of 14 bases. The CDR3 runs 15 residues. The CDR3 sequence is CASSYGGPSSYEQYF. As DNA, the CDR3 is TGCGCCAGCAGTTACGGCGGGCCGAGCTCCTACGAGCAGTACTTC.

The rearrangement uses TRBV7-2 and TRBJ2-7; 8 bases agree with TRBD2. Germline CDR1 reads SGHTA; CDR2 reads FQGNSA. With V trimmed by 4 bases and J by 3 bases, 2 bases remained unmatched. CDR3 length: 13 amino acids. CDR3 region: CASSSGTSYEQYF. The CDR3 nucleotides read TGTGCCAGCAGCTCCGGGACTAGCTACGAGCAGTACTTC.

On this clone: An end of the junction does not agree with germline; a read error may underlie this. The CDR3 DNA reads TGTGCCGGCAGTAGGGCGGGAGGGCCAAGAACAGATACGCAGTATTTT. This sequence encodes CAGSRAGGPRTDTQYF. The V and J genes are TRBV27 and TRBJ2-3, with 9 bases identical to TRBD2. The CDR3 contains 16 residues. In germline, CDR1 is MNHEY, CDR2 SMNVEV (reference sequence).

The CDR3 nucleotides are TGTGCCAGCAGTGGAGGGGGTACCCAGTACTTC. Amino acid sequence: CASSGGGTQYF. The chain combines TRBV25-1 with TRBJ2-5, with D maybe TRBD1 (6 bases). The CDR3 sequence is 11 residues long. The germline gives CDR1 MGHDK, CDR2 SYGVNS. V lost 4 bases and J lost 8, with 8 bases in between.

V gene TRBV5-1 combines with J gene TRBJ2-1; 11 bases fit TRBD1. Germline-derived CDR1 and CDR2 are SGHRS and YFSETQ. V shed 5 bases and J 9 bases; nucleotides not matched to a gene: 7. The CDR3 has 14 amino acids. This CDR3 is CASRTGTGGGEQFF. The CDR3 coding sequence is TGCGCCAGCAGGACCGGGACAGGGGGGGGTGAGCAGTTCTTC.

The chain combines TRBV7-2 with TRBJ2-6; TRBD1 matches 10 bases. In germline, CDR1 is SGHTA, CDR2 FQGNSA. The CDR3 is 19 amino acids. V dropped 5 bases and J dropped 0; count of bases not matched to a gene: 10. The CDR3 DNA follows: TGTGCCAGCAGCGTTTTCCGGGACAGGGGTTTCTCTGGGGCCAACGTCCTGACTTTC. It translates to CASSVFRDRGFSGANVLTF.

The gene calls are TRBV5-1 and TRBJ2-1; D unresolved. Per germline, CDR1 SGHRS and CDR2 YFSETQ. V shed 4 bases and J shed 0 bases, with 11 bases lying between them. The CDR3 extends over 15 amino acids. The CDR3 protein is CASSRDGSSYNEQFF. The CDR3 coding sequence is TGCGCCAGCAGCCGTGACGGGTCCTCCTACAATGAGCAGTTCTTC. The full variable domain, completed using reference TRBV5-1 and TRBJ2-1, is KAGVTQTPRYLIKTRGQQVTLSCSPISGHRSVSWYQQTPGQGLQFLFEYFSETQRNKGNFPGRFSGRQFSNSRSEMNVSTLELGDSALYLCASSRDGSSYNEQFFGPGTRLTVL.

The sample holds a few counts of this clone. The chain couples TRBV5-1 to TRBJ2-3; D is perhaps TRBD2 (6 bases). Deletions cut 7 bases from V and 5 bases from J, with 23 bases between. The germline CDR1 and CDR2 sequences are SGHRS and YFSETQ. The CDR3 totals 16 residues. CDR3 DNA sequence: TGCGCCAGCTCTTCCCGGGGATCCGGGAGCCTAGATACGCAGTATTTT. Its protein is CASSSRGSGSLDTQYF.